This T cell receptor beta chain stems from a study of shared clonotypes between healthy human individuals. Study results and limitations: Roughly 4.6% of naive CD4 clonotypes were common to a handful of donors.

An even split of each subset's genomic DNA across several immunoSEQ plates was performed. In the authors' methods: Junction-only sequences produced by ImmunoSEQ had no quality scores, so filtering differed. The table came from immunoSEQ multiplex PCR; TCRdb's copy has only in-frame clones and leaves some out. V, J and clone size were drawn from that table, and D and trimming were deduced from the DNA. The sample lists about 2 million clones; over 85% were seen once. This CDR3 is built from 16 residues. Trimming cost V 1 base and J 2 bases, with 12 bases left between them. Per the germline V gene, CDR1 is SGHVS and CDR2 is FQNEAQ. As to this clone: The antigen is undetermined.

The specimen sequenced was naive CD4+ T cells sorted from blood. As to subset: CD45RA+ positively selected. The chain is built from TRBV7-8 and TRBJ1-5; D is possibly TRBD1 (6 bases). The TCR sequence derives from a man between 18 and 35 years old in good health. The CDR3 here is CASSLEGGSGNQPQHF. In DNA form, the CDR3 reads TGTGCCAGCAGCTTAGAAGGGGGTAGCGGCAATCAGCCCCAGCATTTT. Combining the CDR3 with reference TRBV7-8 and TRBJ1-5 gives the whole variable domain GAGVSQSPRYKVAKRGQDVALRCDPISGHVSLFWYQQALGQGPEFLTYFQNEAQLDKSGLPSDRFFAERPEGSVSTLKIQRTQQEDSAVYLCASSLEGGSGNQPQHFGDGTRLSIL.